This T cell receptor (beta chain) comes out of a study of Graves' ophthalmopathy and Graves' hyperthyroidism (dated by TCRdb to the late 2010s). For the study in its entirety: Peripheral blood was collected at initial diagnosis, before any treatment. The study used signatures of the TCR beta repertoire to tell Graves' ophthalmopathy apart from Graves' hyperthyroidism and to predict which patients would progress to ophthalmopathy. Following sample collection, hyperthyroidism patients were given methimazole at a starting dose of 30 mg daily, and ophthalmopathy patients were given high-dose intravenous methylprednisolone. In total, approximately 130 blood samples were TCR-sequenced: under 45 ophthalmopathy, over 70 hyperthyroidism and approximately 17 hyperthyroidism-to-ophthalmopathy patients. A discovery set of more than 90 patients (roughly 41 ophthalmopathy, 55 to 65 stable hyperthyroidism) was enrolled to explore V-J signatures distinguishing ophthalmopathy from hyperthyroidism. T-cell repertoires of thyroid tissue and blood were compared in 5 or 6 hyperthyroidism patients. For training and testing, the roughly 93 patients in the discovery cohort were randomly divided in a 7:3 ratio. The independent validation cohort included approximately 19 hyperthyroidism patients plus 17 patients who later progressed from hyperthyroidism to ophthalmopathy. Paper-wide results and their limitations: Sample size was not predetermined statistically, and investigators were not blinded to group allocation. In cross-validation, the 13-signature model distinguished ophthalmopathy from stable hyperthyroidism with 87.88% sensitivity and approximately 81% specificity, while in the test set the corresponding values were roughly 80% and 75%. In validation, the model predicted ophthalmopathy progression with 70.59% sensitivity and about 73% specificity; 12 predicted patients were CT-confirmed with GO in a median of about 7.1 months. Most expanded thyroid clonotypes with a frequency above 0.001 also appeared in blood, which suggests that blood repertoires may reflect the immune response in the thyroid.

V has 7 bases trimmed and J has 1 base trimmed; junction bases matching no gene number 2. The germline V gene (reference sequence) sets CDR1 to MNHEY and CDR2 to SMNVEV. Measured from the cysteine to the phenylalanine, the CDR3 is 14 residues long. The DNA shown is the 42-base CDR3, in frame from base 1. Stable hyperthyroidism was defined as no progression to ophthalmopathy within 18 months of follow-up. Patients with hyperthyroidism were aged 18 to 65 years, had been newly diagnosed, and had a disease duration of less than 2 months. Patients were excluded if they had other autoimmune diseases, uncontrolled infections, pregnancy or lactation. Diagnosis was based on clinical symptoms, serum thyroxine, TRAb, thyroid ultrasound and orbital computed tomography. PBMCs were isolated from more than 9 ml of fresh peripheral blood by Ficoll-Paque density gradient centrifugation. Total RNA was extracted with Trizol reagent and quality-checked on an Agilent 2100 Bioanalyzer.

For repertoire sequencing, TCR beta CDR3 regions were amplified from RNA transcripts. HTBI primers and the Qiagen OneStep RT-PCR kit were used in a first-round RT-PCR, which was followed by a second-round multiplex PCR, size selection and purification. The libraries underwent paired-end sequencing with 100 bp reads on an Illumina HiSeq2000. In the original analysis: Reads were processed with SOAPnuke, discarding reads with adapters, uncalled bases, mean Phred below 15, or no exact constant-primer or identifier match. COPE v1.2.5 was used to merge high-quality paired reads. Each unique nucleotide sequence was treated as a clonotype, and MiTCR v1.1 was used to align the clonotypes to the IMGT TRB V, D and J references. The analysis was limited to V-J combinations with a frequency above 0.0001, which together covered 99.2% of repertoires. For each V-J combination, a TCR clonal expansion and chaos score was defined as F50 clonal expansion divided by the chaos observed in the TCRdist matrix. Welch's t-statistics and random forest were used to reduce features to about 13 V-J combinations, which were fed into a naive Bayes classifier. The Morisita-Horn index was used to measure how similar the thyroid and blood repertoires were. Through fastp at Q25 and MiXCR, TCRdb rebuilt clones from the public reads, retaining in-frame beta chains. Rows with one shared CDR3 protein collapse into an entry with the most common genes and DNA. TCRdb, rather than the study authors, made the V and J calls. This sample is represented by about 390,000 distinct CDR3 sequences; approximately 15% of them were singletons. The ten largest clones represent roughly 7% of the sample.

Ten or more counts support this clonotype. Its antigen specificity is not known. Per-base quality was not reported, and no clone a single base away is much larger than it. The chain joins TRBV27 to TRBJ2-5, with 11 junctional bases fitting TRBD2. The receptor was derived from a woman aged 18-35 years with stable Graves' hyperthyroidism. Donor details come from another sample of the same person, matched by shared clones. The sequencing input was peripheral blood. For the CDR3, the sequence is CASTSGGSQETQYF. In nucleotides, the sequence is TGTGCCAGCACTAGCGGGGGGTCCCAAGAGACCCAGTACTTC.